The 29 T cell receptor beta chains below all came from one sample that was sequenced in a study of cytomegalovirus exposure and HLA in healthy donors. The primer mix had 60 Vbeta and 13 Jbeta primers. Clones were read by immunoSEQ multiplex PCR, and TCRdb kept only the in-frame ones, dropping some. Of over 150,000 clones in the sample, approximately 88% are singletons; the top ten hold under 0.4%. Specimen: PBMCs. All receptors come from a boy between 2 and 10 years old in good health and CMV-seronegative.

This chain joins TRBV6-6 and TRBJ1-1; D unclear. The CDR3 spans 14 residues. V shed 2 bases and J shed 5 bases, with 12 bases lying between them. CDR1 is MNHNY, CDR2 SVGAGI, per germline (reference sequence). For the CDR3, the DNA is TGTGCCAGCAGTTACCCCCACTACCAAACTGAAGCTTTCTTT. Translation gives CASSYPHYQTEAFF.

CDR3 sequence reads: CASSKDGQGAGLGNQPQHF. The DNA of the CDR3 is TGTGCCAGCAGCAAAGATGGACAGGGGGCCGGTCTGGGCAATCAGCCCCAGCATTTT. This chain uses TRBV21-1 with TRBJ1-5; no DNA check was done on the table's D call, TRBD1. TRBV21-1 is marked as a pseudogene. The CDR3 extends over 19 amino acids.

The gene calls are TRBV28 and TRBJ2-5, with 8 bases aligning to TRBD1. The DNA end lines up better with TRBJ2-7; the J call may be wrong. The CDR3 runs 14 residues. Germline CDR1 MDHEN, CDR2 SYDVKM. CDR3 loop: CATYGGDRPAEQYF. As DNA, the CDR3 is TGTGCCACCTATGGAGGGGACAGGCCCGCCGAGCAGTACTTC.

V and J are TRBV30 and TRBJ2-7, with 7 positions matching TRBD1. Germline CDR1 reads GTSNPN; CDR2 reads SVGIG (reference sequence). V gave up 4 bases and J gave up 6 bases; unmatched junction bases: 0. CDR3 length equals 10 residues. For the CDR3, the DNA is TGTGCCTGGACAGGGGGCGAGCAGTACTTC. It specifies CAWTGGEQYF.

Only one count was recorded for this clone. The rearrangement joins TRBV11-2 to TRBJ2-7; the D gene is possibly TRBD2 (7 bases). Trimming removed 4 bases at V and 3 bases at J, with 19 bases between. The CDR3 contains 16 residues. Germline lookup yields CDR1 SGHAT and CDR2 FQNNGV. The CDR3 protein is CASSSPQGRGLYEQYF. CDR3 DNA: TGTGCCAGCAGCTCGCCGCAAGGGCGGGGGCTCTACGAGCAGTACTTC. The complete variable domain, with remaining parts taken from reference TRBV11-2 and TRBJ2-7, reads EAGVAQSPRYKIIEKRQSVAFWCNPISGHATLYWYQQILGQGPKLLIQFQNNGVVDDSQLPKDRFSAERLKGVDSTLKIQPAKLEDSAVYLCASSSPQGRGLYEQYFGPGTRLTVT.

The V gene is TRBV10-1, the J gene TRBJ2-1, with a possible D match to TRBD1 (5 bases). The CDR3 has 13 amino acids. V lost 2 bases and J lost 7, with 9 bases in between. Looked up from germline, CDR1 is WNHNN and CDR2 is SYGVQD (reference sequence). The CDR3 region is CASSETGSNEQFF. The CDR3, as DNA: TGCGCCAGCAGTGAGACAGGTTCTAATGAGCAGTTCTTC.

This clone was observed a few times. V usage is TRBV25-1 and J usage is TRBJ2-2, with D possibly being TRBD1 (5 bases). Germline lookup yields CDR1 MGHDK and CDR2 SYGVNS. This CDR3 contains 13 residues. V lost 6 bases and J lost 4, with 9 bases in between. CDR3 bases: TGTGCCAGCAGGAAAGACAGCACCGGGGAGCTGTTTTTT. Translation: CASRKDSTGELFF.

The chain carries TRBV13 and TRBJ2-7; 10 bases are a match to TRBD1. CDR1 is PRHDT and CDR2 is FYEKMQ in the germline V gene (reference sequence). Unmatched junction bases numbered 5, after V lost 5 bases and J lost 4 bases. This CDR3 comprises 14 residues. CDR3 DNA sequence: TGTGCCAGCAGCCCGACAGGGGGCCTTTACGAGCAGTACTTC. This sequence encodes CASSPTGGLYEQYF. The full variable domain, completed using reference TRBV13 and TRBJ2-7, is AAGVIQSPRHLIKEKRETATLKCYPIPRHDTVYWYQQGPGQDPQFLISFYEKMQSDKGSIPDRFSAQQFSDYHSELNMSSLELGDSALYFCASSPTGGLYEQYFGPGTRLTVT.

The chain joins TRBV19 to TRBJ2-1; 8 bases are a match to TRBD1. The CDR3 totals 17 residues. The V gene end was trimmed by 3 bases and the J gene end by 5 bases; junction bases not matched to a gene: 12. Germline V gives CDR1 LNHDA, CDR2 SQIVND (reference sequence). Here the CDR3 reads CASSMVPGQANHNEQFF. DNA of the CDR3: TGTGCCAGTAGTATGGTCCCGGGACAGGCCAACCACAATGAGCAGTTCTTC.

The chain carries TRBV10-1 and TRBJ2-2; maybe TRBD1 (7 bases). The CDR3 has 16 residues. Germline V gene lookup returns CDR1 WNHNN and CDR2 SYGVQD (reference sequence). With 6 bases removed from V and 2 bases from J, the gap between germline ends came to 16 bases. The CDR3 protein is CASSAGTEFNTGELFF. The CDR3 DNA reads as TGCGCCAGCAGCGCGGGGACAGAATTTAACACCGGGGAGCTGTTTTTT.

The chain carries TRBV27 and TRBJ2-7; D remains ambiguous. V lost 3 bases, J lost 0 bases, and 9 bases lay in between. This CDR3 has 14 amino acids. Germline V gene lookup returns CDR1 MNHEY and CDR2 SMNVEV (reference sequence). The CDR3, as DNA: TGTGCCAGCAGTTTGGCTTCCAGCTCCTACGAGCAGTACTTC. Residues: CASSLASSSYEQYF.

This clone occurred a few times. This sequence joins TRBV29-1 and TRBJ1-2, with TRBD1 matching over 7 bases. The V segment lost 3 bases and the J segment 7 bases; nucleotides outside the gene matches: 2. The V gene's germline CDR1 is SQVTM and CDR2 ANQGSEA. The CDR3 consists of 11 residues. This chain's CDR3 is CSVDQGGGYTF. The DNA for the CDR3 is TGCAGCGTTGACCAGGGGGGTGGCTACACCTTC.

V usage is TRBV7-6 and J usage is TRBJ2-5; 9 positions match TRBD1. Germline-derived CDR1 and CDR2 are SGHVS and FNYEAQ. The CDR3 consists of 15 residues. The V and J ends lost 4 bases and 6 bases, in that order; junction bases with no gene match: 9. The CDR3 coding sequence is TGTGCCAGCAGCTCCGGGACAGGGATGGTAAAGACCCAGTACTTC. Protein: CASSSGTGMVKTQYF.

This chain links TRBV2 with TRBJ2-5, with a weak D call TRBD1 (5 bases). This CDR3 has 15 residues. V was clipped by 3 bases and J by 4 bases, with 15 bases between them. The germline V gene has CDR1 SNHLY and CDR2 FYNNEI. CDR3 nucleotide sequence: TGTGCCAGCAGTGAGAATATGGGGCGCAGAGAGACCCAGTACTTC. Translation: CASSENMGRRETQYF.

The gene calls are TRBV11-1 and TRBJ1-1; D is undetermined. The CDR3 extends over 15 amino acids. The germline V gene has CDR1 SGHAT and CDR2 FQDESV (reference sequence). V lost 3 bases and J 0 bases, leaving 11 bases between the germline ends. The CDR3 protein is CASSLTGYMNTEAFF. For the CDR3, the DNA is TGTGCCAGCAGCTTGACGGGGTACATGAACACTGAAGCTTTCTTT.

The chain has TRBV19 and TRBJ1-2; possible D gene TRBD1, 5 bases. The CDR3 is 13 residues long. V dropped 3 bases and J dropped 12 bases, with 17 bases sitting between them. Germline values: CDR1 LNHDA, CDR2 SQIVND (reference sequence). CDR3 in amino acids: CASSIGYLEGHTF. The CDR3 DNA follows: TGTGCCAGTAGTATCGGGTATCTGGAGGGGCACACCTTC.

This chain joins TRBV5-1 and TRBJ2-3, with 11 nucleotides matching TRBD2. Germline V lookup: CDR1 SGHRS, CDR2 YFSETQ. This CDR3 has 16 residues. With V trimmed by 4 bases and J by 9 bases, 13 bases remained unmatched. For the CDR3, the DNA is TGCGCCAGCAGCCTGGGACTAGCGGCAGAGCCTTCAACGCAGTATTTT. Encoded protein: CASSLGLAAEPSTQYF.

The genes are TRBV19 and TRBJ2-2; weak D call: TRBD1 (6 bases). With 2 bases removed from V and 5 bases from J, the gap between germline ends came to 9 bases. The germline gives CDR1 LNHDA, CDR2 SQIVND (reference sequence). The length of the CDR3 is 14 residues. The CDR3 protein is CASSIRQGTGELFF. In DNA, the CDR3 is TGTGCCAGTAGTATAAGGCAGGGGACCGGGGAGCTGTTTTTT.

CDR3 coding DNA: TGCGCCAGCAGAACCGGGACAGGGAACTACGAGCAGTACTTC. Its protein is CASRTGTGNYEQYF. The chain recombines TRBV5-1 with TRBJ2-7; 9 bases are shared with TRBD1. This CDR3 region has 14 residues. Germline trimming cut 5 bases from V and 3 bases from J; bases unmatched to any gene: 6. The V gene's germline CDR1 is SGHRS and CDR2 YFSETQ.

The CDR3 region is CASSLKGQGLYNQPQHF. CDR3 nucleotides: TGTGCCAGCAGCTTAAAGGGACAGGGGCTATACAATCAGCCCCAGCATTTT. The J gene is TRBJ1-5, the V gene TRBV7-3; 10 bases match TRBD1. Trimming removed 1 base from V and 3 bases from J; junction bases left unmatched: 6. This CDR3 is built from 17 residues. Germline CDR1 SGHTA, CDR2 FQGTGA.

The J gene is TRBJ2-3, the V gene TRBV5-1; unclear D gene. Trimming removed 4 bases at V and 1 base at J, with 7 bases between. Germline CDR1 SGHRS, CDR2 YFSETQ. This CDR3 region has 13 residues. CDR3 sequence (DNA): TGCGCCAGCAGCCGGAGCGGCACAGATACGCAGTATTTT. Protein product: CASSRSGTDTQYF.

This clone has a single count. The chain is built from TRBV6-5 and TRBJ1-2; 10 bases align to TRBD1. CDR3 length: 13 amino acids. Germline V gene sequence: CDR1 MNHEY, CDR2 SVGAGI. The junction had 3 bases not matched to a gene; V was cut back by 0 bases and J by 11 bases. CDR3 sequence: CASSYSGTGVYTF. The CDR3 DNA reads TGTGCCAGCAGTTACTCCGGGACAGGGGTTTACACCTTC.

This clone was recorded a few times. The V call is TRBV5-6, the J call TRBJ2-5; the match to TRBD1 covers 9 bases. Germline trimming cut 2 bases from V and 2 bases from J; bases unmatched to any gene: 10. This CDR3 has 17 residues. Germline V gives CDR1 SGHDT, CDR2 YYEEEE. The CDR3: CASSLYGQGRRQETQYF. CDR3 sequence (DNA): TGTGCCAGCAGCTTATACGGACAGGGGAGGAGGCAAGAGACCCAGTACTTC. Looking up the rest from reference TRBV5-6 and TRBJ2-5 gives the full variable domain: DAGVTQSPTHLIKTRGQQVTLRCSPKSGHDTVSWYQQALGQGPQFIFQYYEEEERQRGNFPDRFSGHQFPNYSSELNVNALLLGDSALYLCASSLYGQGRRQETQYFGPGTRLLVL.

The chain couples TRBV18 to TRBJ1-4; D ambiguous. The germline CDR1 and CDR2 sequences are KGHSH and LQKENI. CDR3 size: 14 residues. Between the trimmed V and J ends, which lost 0 bases and 8 bases, there was a span of 10 bases. CDR3 nucleotide sequence: TGTGCCAGCTCACCACCACGCGAGCTGGAAAAACTGTTTTTT. The encoded protein is CASSPPRELEKLFF.

This chain links TRBV28 with TRBJ1-4; D remains ambiguous. Germline CDR1 MDHEN, CDR2 SYDVKM. There are 14 residues in the CDR3. V was shortened by 7 bases and J by 0 bases, with 9 bases between the two germline ends. CDR3 amino acids: CASTTGATNEKLFF. CDR3 nucleotide sequence: TGTGCCAGCACCACCGGAGCAACTAATGAAAAACTGTTTTTT.

The CDR3 sequence: CASSDPGFYEQYF. CDR3 in DNA: TGTGCCAGCAGTGACCCGGGGTTCTACGAGCAGTACTTC. The chain employs TRBV6-1 and TRBJ2-7, with a possible D match to TRBD2 (5 bases). This CDR3 region has 13 residues. The V end lost 3 bases, the J end lost 3 bases, and 9 bases lay between the germline ends. Germline-derived CDR1 and CDR2 are MNHNS and SASEGT.

The gene calls are TRBV15 and TRBJ2-1; the match to TRBD2 covers 9 bases. Trimming took 4 bases from V and 3 from J; bases not matched to a gene: 10. Germline CDR1 LNHNV, CDR2 YYDKDF (reference sequence). This CDR3 comprises 17 residues. DNA for the CDR3: TGTGCCACCAGCAATCTCCCTAGCGGGGCCCTCTACAATGAGCAGTTCTTC. The encoded protein is CATSNLPSGALYNEQFF.

The chain has TRBV2 and TRBJ2-7, with 12 bases lining up with TRBD2. V lost 7 bases, J lost 4 bases, and 5 bases stayed unmatched. Germline V CDR1 and CDR2: SNHLY, FYNNEI. The CDR3 sequence is 14 residues long. The CDR3 DNA is TGTGCCAGCAACCGACTAGCGGGAGATTACGAGCAGTACTTC. Its translation: CASNRLAGDYEQYF.

The chain couples TRBV4-2 to TRBJ2-7; 11 nucleotides line up with TRBD2. Germline V gene sequence: CDR1 LGHNA, CDR2 YNFKEQ. The V gene end was trimmed by 4 bases and the J gene end by 4 bases; junction bases not matched to a gene: 6. This CDR3 has 15 residues. CDR3: CASSPGLAGRYEQYF. CDR3 nucleotides: TGTGCCAGCAGCCCTGGACTAGCGGGCCGGTACGAGCAGTACTTC.